The 5 T cell receptor beta chains reported below all come from one sample, sequenced in a study of T-cell memory formation after mild COVID-19 (dated by TCRdb to the early 2020s). Preparation of the library involved 5' RACE. The listed sequencing device is Illumina NovaSeq 6000. The raw public data were reprocessed by TCRdb itself: fastp quality trimming at Q25, MiXCR clonotype calling, in-frame beta chains only. Rows with a matching CDR3 protein are joined into one entry that keeps the most common DNA and genes. Present in this sample are 450,000 or so distinct CDR3 sequences, roughly 25% of which were seen just once. The top ten clonotypes cover 12% of the sample. What was sequenced was PBMCs or a T cell subset sorted from them (not recorded which). These receptors were taken from an adult woman who had mild COVID-19 (a few samples of this study predate the infection). The sample titles of this study are shuffled in the database, so cell type and time point are left out; the donor was told from shared clones.

The chain recombines TRBV7-2 with TRBJ2-5; maybe TRBD1 (6 bases). Germline V gene data show CDR1 as SGHTA and CDR2 as FQGNSA. The CDR3 is made up of 14 amino acids. The germline V and J ends were trimmed by 8 bases and 2 bases, with 15 bases remaining between them. The CDR3 bases are TGTGCCAGCGAACGACGCAGGGGACAAGAGACCCAGTACTTC. It yields the protein CASERRRGQETQYF. The full variable domain, with the rest looked up from reference TRBV7-2 and TRBJ2-5, is GAGVSQSPSNKVTEKGKDVELRCDPISGHTALYWYRQSLGQGLEFLIYFQGNSAPDKSGLPSDRFSAERTGGSVSTLTIQRTQQEDSAVYLCASERRRGQETQYFGPGTRLLVL.

V gene TRBV9 combines with J gene TRBJ2-6; D is unresolved. V was shortened by 0 bases and J by 2 bases, with 9 bases between the two germline ends. The germline V gene encodes CDR1 SGDLS and CDR2 YYNGEE. This CDR3 comprises 16 residues. DNA for the CDR3: TGTGCCAGCAGCGTAGTTGGGCAGGCTGGGGCCAACGTCCTGACTTTC. It specifies CASSVVGQAGANVLTF.

V and J are TRBV7-2 and TRBJ2-1; 14 positions match TRBD2. Germline V gene lookup returns CDR1 SGHTA and CDR2 FQGNSA. The V and J ends lost 9 bases and 6 bases, in that order; junction bases with no gene match: 13. The length of the CDR3 is 17 residues. Here the CDR3 reads CARNRQTSGGVSNEQFF. In DNA form, the CDR3 reads TGTGCCAGAAATCGGCAGACTAGCGGGGGGGTAAGCAATGAGCAGTTCTTC.

The chain joins TRBV5-6 to TRBJ1-4, with TRBD1 matching over 9 bases. This CDR3 spans 19 amino acids. Trimming cost V 1 base and J 2 bases; bases outside gene matches: 12. Germline V gene data show CDR1 as SGHDT and CDR2 as YYEEEE. CDR3 bases: TGTGCCAGCAGCTTGCAAGGACAGGGGCTCTTCGGCACTAATGAAAAACTGTTTTTT. It specifies CASSLQGQGLFGTNEKLFF. Complete variable domain (other parts from reference TRBV5-6 and TRBJ1-4): DAGVTQSPTHLIKTRGQQVTLRCSPKSGHDTVSWYQQALGQGPQFIFQYYEEEERQRGNFPDRFSGHQFPNYSSELNVNALLLGDSALYLCASSLQGQGLFGTNEKLFFGSGTQLSVL.

This clonotype was seen a handful of times. The chain links TRBV12-3 or TRBV12-4 to TRBJ2-7, with a weak D call TRBD2 (5 bases). CDR3 length equals 18 residues. Trimming removed 2 bases at V and 1 base at J, with 21 bases between. The CDR3 bases are TGTGCCAGCAGTTTAAGTTCTAGCCGGTTAGGGAATTCCTACGAGCAGTACTTC. Protein product: CASSLSSSRLGNSYEQYF.